This TCR beta chain was captured by sequencing in a study of human T cells and chemical hapten exposure. Study-level findings and limits: Significantly more large CDR3 similarity clusters were formed by expanded TCRs than by controls.

In the case of this clonotype: As yet, its antigen is unknown.

TCRdb re-called the RACE reads with MiXCR, one entry per CDR3 protein. The data show around 300,000 distinct CDR3 sequences, 4.5% to 7% seen once. As for time point: pre-sensitization, week 0. Specified treatment: therapeutic diphenylcyclopropenone sensitization with weekly scalp DPC. The sequenced sample was whole blood, obtained in connection with sensitization to the hapten diphenylcyclopropenone (DPC). This sequence was found in a woman between 18 and 29 years old with alopecia areata. Some clones in this sample may be carry-over from other donors' samples.

The CDR3 DNA is TGTGCCACCCGCGTTCCAGGTTTTGAAAAACTGTTTTTT. The encoded protein is CATRVPGFEKLFF. The chain is built from TRBV28 and TRBJ1-4; D gene unclear. The CDR3 has 13 amino acids. CDR1 MDHEN and CDR2 SYDVKM come from the germline V gene. Trimming took 10 bases from V and 7 from J, leaving 16 bases between them.